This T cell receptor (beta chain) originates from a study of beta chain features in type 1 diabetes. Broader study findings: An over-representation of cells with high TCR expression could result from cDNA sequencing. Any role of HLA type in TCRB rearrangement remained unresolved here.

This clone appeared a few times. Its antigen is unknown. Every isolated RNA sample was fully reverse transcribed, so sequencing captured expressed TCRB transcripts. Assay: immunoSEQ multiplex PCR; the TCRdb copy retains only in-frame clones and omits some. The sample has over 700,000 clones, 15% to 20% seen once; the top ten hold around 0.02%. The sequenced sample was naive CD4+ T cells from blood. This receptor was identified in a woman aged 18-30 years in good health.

The CDR3 nucleotides are TGCGCCAGCAGCTTGCTGAGTGGACCCTCGCCGGCTGAAGCTTTCTTT. This gives the protein CASSLLSGPSPAEAFF. This rearrangement joins TRBV5-1 to TRBJ1-1; D call uncertain. Germline-derived CDR1 and CDR2 are SGHRS and YFSETQ. The CDR3 consists of 16 residues. With 1 base removed from V and 6 bases from J, the gap between germline ends came to 19 bases.